What follows are 8 T cell receptor beta chains derived from one specimen sequenced in a study of blood T cell repertoires in COVID-19. Some clones are missing from TCRdb's copy, which holds only in-frame ones; the method was immunoSEQ multiplex PCR. The repertoire consists of roughly 370,000 clones, with about 87% occurring once and the leading ten covering 10%. Input material: PBMCs or T cells enriched from blood (not recorded which). Receptors were obtained from a woman between 45 and 65 years old who had recovered from COVID-19.

This chain joins TRBV5-4 and TRBJ1-1; TRBD1 matches 11 bases. The V and J ends lost 4 bases and 4 bases, in that order; junction bases with no gene match: 6. This CDR3 is built from 15 residues. Looked up from germline, CDR1 is SGHNT and CDR2 is YYREEE (reference sequence). The CDR3 region is CASSRKGTGGTEAFF. For the CDR3, the DNA is TGTGCCAGCAGCCGTAAAGGGACAGGGGGCACTGAAGCTTTCTTT.

The J gene is TRBJ2-1, the V gene TRBV2; D may be TRBD2 (6 bases). The CDR3 spans 14 residues. The germline CDR1 and CDR2 sequences are SNHLY and FYNNEI. V lost 6 bases, J lost 7 bases, and 16 bases lay in between. The CDR3 DNA sequence: TGTGCCAGCAGGGACTACCTGATGAGAAATGAGCAGTTCTTC. Encoded protein: CASRDYLMRNEQFF.

The chain uses TRBV19 and TRBJ2-5, with 9 nucleotides matching TRBD1. Germline V lookup: CDR1 LNHDA, CDR2 SQIVND (reference sequence). This CDR3 region has 15 residues. Unmatched junction bases numbered 8, after V lost 5 bases and J lost 4 bases. This chain's CDR3 is CASSPGDRARETQYF. The CDR3 DNA follows: TGTGCCAGTAGTCCGGGGGACAGGGCAAGAGAGACCCAGTACTTC.

The chain is built from TRBV5-5 and TRBJ2-3; TRBD2 agrees at 7 bases. This CDR3 contains 17 residues. Germline CDR1 and CDR2: SGHKS and YYEKEE (reference sequence). The trim removed 0 bases at V and 2 bases at J, leaving 9 bases unmatched. CDR3 nucleotide sequence: TGTGCCAGCAGCTTGGAGCACCTCGGGGGGAACACAGATACGCAGTATTTT. Protein product: CASSLEHLGGNTDTQYF.

The chain recombines TRBV27 with TRBJ2-1; D gene uncertain. Germline values: CDR1 MNHEY, CDR2 SMNVEV (reference sequence). The V end was cut by 8 bases, the J end by 0 bases, with 8 bases between. The CDR3 sequence is 13 residues long. The CDR3 here is CASSTGSYNEQFF. The CDR3 DNA reads TGTGCCAGCTCGACGGGCTCCTACAATGAGCAGTTCTTC.

The rearrangement uses TRBV3-1 (or the pseudogene TRBV3-2) and TRBJ2-5, with D perhaps TRBD1 (5 bases). The CDR3 is 13 residues long. Germline V gene lookup returns CDR1 LGHDT and CDR2 YNNKEL (reference sequence). With 4 bases removed from V and 5 bases from J, the gap between germline ends came to 11 bases. The CDR3 loop reads CASSPLGAETQYF. The CDR3 nucleotides read TGTGCCAGCAGCCCTCTTGGGGCTGAGACCCAGTACTTC.

This clone was recorded once. This rearrangement joins TRBV19 to TRBJ1-1; no clear D. There are 13 residues in the CDR3. Germline loops: CDR1 LNHDA, CDR2 SQIVND (reference sequence). Trimming took off 2 bases at V and 1 base at J, with 5 bases between the two ends. CDR3: CASSILKNTEAFF. CDR3 nucleotide sequence: TGTGCCAGTAGTATACTAAAGAACACTGAAGCTTTCTTT.

V gene TRBV10-3 combines with J gene TRBJ1-2, with D unclear. There are 17 residues in the CDR3. The germline V and J ends were trimmed by 1 base and 0 bases, with 15 bases remaining between them. The germline CDR1 and CDR2 sequences are ENHRY and SYGVKD. The CDR3 protein is CAISEYGSTIANYGYTF. CDR3 DNA sequence: TGTGCCATCAGTGAGTACGGTTCAACGATCGCTAACTATGGCTACACCTTC.